This T cell receptor beta chain came from a study of blood T cell repertoires in COVID-19. Study background: The analysed material was cDNA or gDNA that came from T cells, B-cell-depleted T cells, or PBMCs.

As processed by the authors: Amplification of reference gene primers was used by the study to estimate nucleated cell counts. The assay was immunoSEQ multiplex PCR, and TCRdb's table has in-frame clones only and misses some. V, J and clone size were drawn from that table, and D and trimming were deduced from the DNA. The sample carries about 80,000 clones, approximately 89% recorded once. Sequencing was carried out using peripheral blood. This sequence originates from a man between 70 and 80 years old with active or convalescent COVID-19.

The CDR3 reads CASSLSAGTDTQYF. CDR3 bases: TGCGCCAGCAGCCTCTCCGCCGGGACAGATACGCAGTATTTT. This rearrangement joins TRBV5-1 to TRBJ2-3, with D unclear. The CDR3 sequence is 14 residues long. The V end was cut by 4 bases, the J end by 3 bases, with 12 bases between. CDR1 and CDR2 (germline): SGHRS, YFSETQ.